The 27 T cell receptor beta chains below were found in one sample sequenced in a study of blood T cells in healthy people across ages. Using a J-beta primer mix together with a sample-barcoded 5' primer, a second PCR was run for about 7 to 12 cycles. Using its own MiXCR run on the 5' RACE reads, TCRdb lists one record per CDR3 protein. The table lists roughly 1.9 million distinct CDR3 sequences, around 42% of them singletons. The sequenced material came from blood. These receptors were collected from a human donor in good health.

The chain carries TRBV6-5 and TRBJ1-2, with D unclear. The germline CDR1 and CDR2 sequences are MNHEY and SVGAGI. This CDR3 comprises 12 residues. Trimming removed 4 bases at V and 8 bases at J, with 11 bases between. The CDR3 bases are TGTGCCAGCAGTTCAATCGGTTGGGGCTACACCTTC. Translation: CASSSIGWGYTF.

This clonotype has more than one count but fewer than ten. The gene calls are TRBV29-1 and TRBJ2-7, with TRBD1 matching over 8 bases. This CDR3 comprises 13 residues. Germline CDR1 is SQVTM and CDR2 is ANQGSEA. V trimming: 6 bases; J trimming: 5 bases; junction bases outside the gene matches: 9. The CDR3 region has the DNA TGCAGCGTGCACTACAGGGGGATAAACGAGCAGTACTTC. It specifies CSVHYRGINEQYF.

This clonotype was picked up a small number of times. In DNA, the CDR3 is TGTGCCATCAGTGAGATCCCGGGAAATACCTACGAGCAGTACTTC. It yields the protein CAISEIPGNTYEQYF. J is TRBJ2-7 and V is TRBV10-3; a possible D gene is TRBD2 (5 bases). The CDR3 sequence is 15 residues long. CDR1 and CDR2 (germline): ENHRY, SYGVKD. The V gene lost 2 bases and the J gene lost 2 bases, with 13 bases spanning the gap.

V usage is TRBV5-1 and J usage is TRBJ2-4; D is possibly TRBD1 (6 bases). The J call could be wrong; TRBJ2-7 is a better fit for the DNA end. Germline CDR1 SGHRS, CDR2 YFSETQ. CDR3 length: 16 amino acids. CDR3 nucleotide sequence: TGCGCCAGCAGCTTGGGCGTTATGGGACATACCTACGAGCAGTACTTC. As protein: CASSLGVMGHTYEQYF.

The CDR3 is CASRRLLAGSNYEQYF. The DNA of the CDR3 is TGTGCCAGCAGAAGGCTTCTAGCGGGGTCCAACTACGAGCAGTACTTC. The genes are TRBV6-2 or TRBV6-3 and TRBJ2-4, with 9 bases lining up with TRBD2. The end of the DNA aligns better with TRBJ2-7, so the J call may be wrong. Looked up from germline, CDR1 is MNHEY and CDR2 is SVGEGT. The CDR3 length is 16 residues.

This clonotype has just a few counts. This rearrangement joins TRBV4-3 to TRBJ2-2; possibly TRBD2 for D (5 bases). The germline gives CDR1 LGHNA, CDR2 YSLEER. Trimming pared 2 bases from V and 0 bases from J, leaving 7 bases between. The CDR3 has 15 amino acids. CDR3 DNA: TGCGCCAGCAGCCAAAGCGGCCCGAACACCGGGGAGCTGTTTTTT. Protein: CASSQSGPNTGELFF.

To note about this clonotype: A read error may explain this, as a much larger clone is one base away. J is TRBJ2-5 and V is TRBV29-1, with a weak D call TRBD1 (6 bases). CDR1 is SQVTM, CDR2 ANQGSEA, per germline. CDR3 length: 13 amino acids. V lost 6 bases, J lost 9 bases, and 20 bases lay in between. The CDR3 nucleotides are TGCAGCGTCGGGCCGAACAGGGCTTTGTCCCAGTACTTC. This codes for CSVGPNRALSQYF.

This clonotype has a handful of counts. The chain has TRBV5-4 and TRBJ2-5, with unresolved D. The CDR3 is 15 amino acids. Looked up from germline, CDR1 is SGHNT and CDR2 is YYREEE (reference sequence). Trimming took 4 bases from V and 4 from J, leaving 17 bases between them. CDR3 bases: TGTGCCAGCAGCGCCCAAGCCCTAAAAGGAGAGACCCAGTACTTC. This gives the protein CASSAQALKGETQYF.

The J gene is TRBJ2-4, the V gene TRBV12-3 or TRBV12-4; a possible D gene is TRBD2 (5 bases). The J call may be in error: the DNA end matches TRBJ2-7 better. This CDR3 comprises 14 residues. CDR3 nucleotide sequence: TGTGCCAGCAGCCGCCCGTCCGGAGGATACGAGCAGTACTTC. Amino acid sequence: CASSRPSGGYEQYF.

The chain carries TRBV4-2 and TRBJ2-7; D call uncertain. The CDR3 loop spans 15 amino acids. V was trimmed by 0 bases and J by 5 bases, leaving 14 bases between them. Germline V gives CDR1 LGHNA, CDR2 YNFKEQ. The CDR3 DNA reads TGTGCCAGCAGCCAAGAAATAGGGTCGGTGGACGAGCAGTACTTC. Its translation is CASSQEIGSVDEQYF.

This clonotype was detected only a few times. V and J are TRBV12-3 or TRBV12-4 and TRBJ1-2; 7 bases line up with TRBD1. The J segment lost 6 bases and the V segment lost 6 bases, leaving 7 bases of the junction unmatched. The length of the CDR3 is 13 residues. The CDR3 DNA is TGTGCCAGCAGCACCGACAGGGAAAATGGCTACACCTTC. Amino acid sequence: CASSTDRENGYTF.

The chain recombines TRBV20-1 with TRBJ2-3; 13 bases match TRBD2. The J segment lost 3 bases and the V segment lost 3 bases, leaving 6 bases of the junction unmatched. The CDR3 contains 16 residues. Germline V gene data show CDR1 as DFQATT and CDR2 as SNEGSKA (reference sequence). This CDR3 is CSARTSGRTGTDTQYF. For the CDR3, the DNA is TGCAGTGCTAGGACTAGCGGGAGGACCGGAACAGATACGCAGTATTTT.

This sequence joins TRBV7-8 and TRBJ2-1; 7 bases line up with TRBD2. Germline CDR1 SGHVS, CDR2 FQNEAQ. Germline trimming cut 3 bases from V and 4 bases from J; bases unmatched to any gene: 9. This CDR3 has 16 amino acids. The CDR3 here is CASSLSGGEGYNEQFF. The CDR3 DNA sequence: TGTGCCAGCAGCTTGTCGGGCGGGGAGGGATACAATGAGCAGTTCTTC.

In regard to this clonotype: The missing conserved phenylalanine or tryptophan at the end of this CDR3 makes a read error likely. This CDR3 is CASSPGRGSYGYTS. CDR3 nucleotide sequence: TGTGCCAGCAGCCCCGGGAGGGGGAGTTATGGCTACACCTCC. The chain recombines TRBV5-5 with TRBJ1-2; D perhaps matches TRBD1 (6 bases). The germline V gene has CDR1 SGHKS and CDR2 YYEKEE (reference sequence). The CDR3 extends over 14 amino acids. V was cut by 4 bases and J by 5 bases, with 15 bases left in between.

V gene TRBV6-1 combines with J gene TRBJ2-1; D gene unclear. CDR1 is MNHNS, CDR2 SASEGT, per germline. The CDR3 has 15 amino acids. Trimming pared 0 bases from V and 3 bases from J, leaving 9 bases between. CDR3 sequence reads: CASSEALQDYNEQFF. DNA for the CDR3: TGTGCCAGCAGTGAAGCGTTGCAGGACTACAATGAGCAGTTCTTC.

This clonotype was detected only a few times. The chain has TRBV12-3 or TRBV12-4 and TRBJ2-7; D might be TRBD1 (6 bases). The CDR3 is 14 residues long. V was trimmed by 6 bases and J by 2 bases, leaving 14 bases between them. The chain's CDR3 is CASRSGTKTYEQYF. Here the CDR3 DNA reads TGTGCCAGCAGATCCGGGACAAAAACCTACGAGCAGTACTTC.

This clonotype has more than one count but fewer than ten. The chain links TRBV7-8 to TRBJ1-2; a possible D gene is TRBD1 (6 bases). With 4 bases removed from V and 1 base from J, the gap between germline ends came to 13 bases. The CDR3 totals 15 residues. Germline V lookup: CDR1 SGHVS, CDR2 FQNEAQ. CDR3 sequence: CASSWSGALNYGYTF. For the CDR3, the DNA is TGTGCCAGCAGCTGGTCGGGGGCTCTTAACTATGGCTACACCTTC.

Only a few counts were recorded for this clonotype. The J gene is TRBJ2-3, the V gene TRBV27; D unclear. Trimming removed 6 bases from V and 0 bases from J, with 10 bases in between. Germline values: CDR1 MNHEY, CDR2 SMNVEV (reference sequence). This CDR3 comprises 14 residues. As DNA, the CDR3 is TGTGCCAGCAGCCAAACTACTAGCACAGATACGCAGTATTTT. It encodes CASSQTTSTDTQYF.

J is TRBJ1-1 and V is TRBV3-1; D is possibly TRBD1 (6 bases). The V gene's germline CDR1 is LGHDT and CDR2 YNNKEL (reference sequence). Between the trimmed V and J ends, which lost 4 bases and 0 bases, there was a span of 12 bases. This CDR3 is 15 amino acids long. The CDR3 sequence: CASSLNHRVNTEAFF. Here the CDR3 DNA reads TGTGCCAGCAGCCTTAATCACAGGGTGAACACTGAAGCTTTCTTT.

The rearrangement joins TRBV4-3 to TRBJ1-6; D remains ambiguous. CDR1 LGHNA and CDR2 YSLEER come from the germline V gene. Trimming left V 0 bases short and J 13 bases short, with 10 bases between. The CDR3 spans 13 residues. CDR3 sequence reads: CASSQEQQLPLHF. The CDR3 DNA sequence: TGCGCCAGCAGCCAAGAACAACAGCTCCCCCTCCACTTT.

This clonotype was counted ten times or more. The chain has TRBV20-1 and TRBJ2-7; D gene uncertain. The CDR3 extends over 15 amino acids. Germline values: CDR1 DFQATT, CDR2 SNEGSKA (reference sequence). The germline V and J ends were trimmed by 6 bases and 1 base, with 19 bases remaining between them. The CDR3 DNA reads TGCAGTGCCGCTAGGAAGGTCCAAATTTCCTACGAGCAGTACTTC. Translating gives CSAARKVQISYEQYF.

This chain uses TRBV7-8 with TRBJ2-1; D ambiguous. CDR1 and CDR2 from the germline V gene are SGHVS and FQNEAQ. The CDR3 sequence is 15 residues long. Trimming stripped 5 bases from V and 10 bases from J, with 21 bases between. CDR3 loop: CASSPVGLGIYEQFF. CDR3 coding DNA: TGTGCCAGCAGCCCAGTAGGCCTGGGGATTTACGAGCAGTTCTTC.

This chain joins TRBV3-1 and TRBJ2-7; the D gene is possibly TRBD2 (6 bases). Germline CDR1 is LGHDT and CDR2 is YNNKEL (reference sequence). The CDR3 length is 17 residues. Between the trimmed V and J ends, which lost 1 base and 4 bases, there was a span of 20 bases. CDR3: CASSQASGTGDPYEQYF. The CDR3 region has the DNA TGTGCCAGCAGCCAAGCTTCCGGGACTGGGGACCCTTACGAGCAGTACTTC.

Concerning this clonotype: A single base separates this from a much larger clone, so it may be a read error. The gene calls are TRBV10-3 and TRBJ2-1, with D unresolved. The J call may not be correct, given that the DNA end is closer to TRBJ2-7. The CDR3 loop spans 15 amino acids. CDR1 and CDR2 from the germline V gene are ENHRY and SYGVKD. This CDR3 reads CAISGQAHSYNEQYF. DNA for the CDR3: TGTGCCATCAGTGGGCAGGCCCACTCCTACAATGAGCAGTACTTC.

Only a few counts were recorded for this clonotype. V is TRBV29-1 and J is TRBJ2-3, with D hard to call. The CDR3 spans 13 residues. Trimming left V 7 bases short and J 4 bases short, with 15 bases between. Germline V lookup: CDR1 SQVTM, CDR2 ANQGSEA. The CDR3 region is CSASMMDADTQYF. The CDR3 DNA reads TGCAGCGCCTCCATGATGGACGCAGATACGCAGTATTTT.

CDR3 in amino acids: CATSGPSPGGITDTQYF. DNA of the CDR3: TGTGCCACCAGTGGTCCCAGCCCGGGAGGGATTACAGATACGCAGTATTTT. V and J are TRBV24-1 and TRBJ2-3; 8 bases agree with TRBD2. CDR3 size: 17 residues. The J segment lost 3 bases and the V segment lost 5 bases, leaving 12 bases of the junction unmatched. The germline V gene has CDR1 KGHDR and CDR2 SFDVKD.

The gene calls are TRBV4-3 and TRBJ2-1, with D possibly being TRBD2 (5 bases). V was clipped by 3 bases and J by 10 bases, with 16 bases between them. Germline values: CDR1 LGHNA, CDR2 YSLEER. The CDR3 extends over 14 amino acids. The CDR3 DNA is TGCGCCAGCAGCCAGCCGGGAACCCGAAACGAGCAGTTCTTC. It yields the protein CASSQPGTRNEQFF.